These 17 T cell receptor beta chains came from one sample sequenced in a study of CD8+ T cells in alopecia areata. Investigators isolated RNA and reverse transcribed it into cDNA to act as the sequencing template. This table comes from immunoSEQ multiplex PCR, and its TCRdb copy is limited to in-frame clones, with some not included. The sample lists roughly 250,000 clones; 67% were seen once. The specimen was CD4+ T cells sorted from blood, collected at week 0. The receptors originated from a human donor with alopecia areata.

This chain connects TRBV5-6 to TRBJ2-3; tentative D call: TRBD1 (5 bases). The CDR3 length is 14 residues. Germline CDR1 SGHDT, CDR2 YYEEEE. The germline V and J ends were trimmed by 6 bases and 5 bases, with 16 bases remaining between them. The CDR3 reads CASILLPREDTQYF. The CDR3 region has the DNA TGTGCCAGCATCCTTTTACCCAGGGAAGATACGCAGTATTTT.

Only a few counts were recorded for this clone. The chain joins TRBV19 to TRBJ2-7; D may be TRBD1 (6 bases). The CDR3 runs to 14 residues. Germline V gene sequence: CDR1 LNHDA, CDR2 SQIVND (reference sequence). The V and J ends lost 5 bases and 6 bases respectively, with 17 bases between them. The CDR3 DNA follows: TGTGCCAGTAGTTCTCTACTAGGACAGACCGAGCAGTACTTC. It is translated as CASSSLLGQTEQYF.

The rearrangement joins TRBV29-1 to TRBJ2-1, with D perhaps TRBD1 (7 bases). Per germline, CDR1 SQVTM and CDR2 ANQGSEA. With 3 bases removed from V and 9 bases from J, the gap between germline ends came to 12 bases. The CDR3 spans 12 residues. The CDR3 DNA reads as TGCAGCGTTGACAGGGGGGCGGGTGAGCAGTTCTTC. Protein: CSVDRGAGEQFF.

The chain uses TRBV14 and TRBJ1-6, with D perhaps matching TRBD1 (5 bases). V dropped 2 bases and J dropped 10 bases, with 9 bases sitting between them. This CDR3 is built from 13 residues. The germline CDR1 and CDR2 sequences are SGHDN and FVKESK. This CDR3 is CASSQRQRSPLHF. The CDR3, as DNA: TGTGCCAGCAGCCAAAGACAGAGGTCACCCCTCCACTTT. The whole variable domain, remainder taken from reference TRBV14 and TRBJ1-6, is EAGVTQFPSHSVIEKGQTVTLRCDPISGHDNLYWYRRVMGKEIKFLLHFVKESKQDESGMPNNRFLAERTGGTYSTLKVQPAELEDSGVYFCASSQRQRSPLHFGNGTRLTVT.

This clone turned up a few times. CDR3 DNA sequence: TGTGCCAGCAGCCTAAAGAGTGCAAATAATTCACCCCTCCACTTT. Protein product: CASSLKSANNSPLHF. The chain is built from TRBV25-1 and TRBJ1-6, with D hard to call. CDR1 is MGHDK and CDR2 is SYGVNS in the germline V gene. The CDR3 runs to 15 residues. V lost 6 bases and J 5 bases, leaving 14 bases between the germline ends.

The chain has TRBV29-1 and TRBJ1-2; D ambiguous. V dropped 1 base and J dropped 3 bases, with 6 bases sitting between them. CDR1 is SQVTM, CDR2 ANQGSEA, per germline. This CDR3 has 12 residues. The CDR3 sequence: CSVEVRHYGYTF. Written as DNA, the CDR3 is TGCAGCGTTGAAGTCAGACACTATGGCTACACCTTC.

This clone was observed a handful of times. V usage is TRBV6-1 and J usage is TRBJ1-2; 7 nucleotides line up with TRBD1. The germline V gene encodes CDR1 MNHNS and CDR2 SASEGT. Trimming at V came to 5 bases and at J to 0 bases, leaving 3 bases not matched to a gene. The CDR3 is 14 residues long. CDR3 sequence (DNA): TGTGCCAGCAGTCGGGACAGCACTAACTATGGCTACACCTTC. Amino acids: CASSRDSTNYGYTF.

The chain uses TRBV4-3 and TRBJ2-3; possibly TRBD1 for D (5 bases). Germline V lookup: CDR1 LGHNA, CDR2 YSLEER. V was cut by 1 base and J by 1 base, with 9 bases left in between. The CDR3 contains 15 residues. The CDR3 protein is CASSQAQGGTDTQYF. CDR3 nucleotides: TGCGCCAGCAGCCAAGCTCAGGGCGGCACAGATACGCAGTATTTT.

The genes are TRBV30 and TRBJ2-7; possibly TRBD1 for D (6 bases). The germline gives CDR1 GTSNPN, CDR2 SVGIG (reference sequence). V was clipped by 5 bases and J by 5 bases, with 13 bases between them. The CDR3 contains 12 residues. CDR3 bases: TGTGCCTGGGAACAGGGTTTCCACGAGCAGTACTTC. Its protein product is CAWEQGFHEQYF.

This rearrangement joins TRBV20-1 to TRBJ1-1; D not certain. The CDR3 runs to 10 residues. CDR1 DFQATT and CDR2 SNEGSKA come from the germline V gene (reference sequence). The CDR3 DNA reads TGCAAACACCTGAACACTGAAGCTTTCTTT. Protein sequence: CKHLNTEAFF.

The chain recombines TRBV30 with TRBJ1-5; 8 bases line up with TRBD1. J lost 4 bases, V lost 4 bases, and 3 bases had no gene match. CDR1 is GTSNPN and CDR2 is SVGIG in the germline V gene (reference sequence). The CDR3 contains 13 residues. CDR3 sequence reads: CAWTQGANQPQHF. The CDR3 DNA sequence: TGTGCCTGGACTCAGGGGGCGAATCAGCCCCAGCATTTT.

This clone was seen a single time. CDR3 bases: TGTGCCAGCAGCTTAGTCATCTCTGGGGCCAACGTCCTGACTTTC. Translating gives CASSLVISGANVLTF. The chain links TRBV7-2 to TRBJ2-6; D is uncertain. This CDR3 comprises 15 residues. Germline V lookup: CDR1 SGHTA, CDR2 FQGNSA. V lost 1 base and J 0 bases, leaving 4 bases between the germline ends.

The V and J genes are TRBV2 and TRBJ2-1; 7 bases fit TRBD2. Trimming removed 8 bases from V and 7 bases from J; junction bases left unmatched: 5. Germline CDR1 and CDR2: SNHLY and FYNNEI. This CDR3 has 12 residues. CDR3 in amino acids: CASLKGGNEQFF. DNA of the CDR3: TGTGCCAGCCTGAAGGGAGGGAATGAGCAGTTCTTC.

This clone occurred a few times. CDR3 amino acids: CAWSRPDRDNQPQHF. The CDR3 nucleotides are TGTGCCTGGAGTCGCCCGGACAGGGACAATCAGCCCCAGCATTTT. The chain carries TRBV30 and TRBJ1-5; 8 nucleotides line up with TRBD1. CDR1 is GTSNPN, CDR2 SVGIG, per germline (reference sequence). The V and J ends lost 2 bases and 3 bases, in that order; junction bases with no gene match: 6. This CDR3 comprises 15 residues.

CDR3 nucleotides: TGCGCCAGCAGCCGCGAGACGGGTTATCGTCAAGAGACCCAGTACTTC. It is translated as CASSRETGYRQETQYF. V and J are TRBV5-1 and TRBJ2-5; D is unresolved. The CDR3 consists of 16 residues. Germline V gives CDR1 SGHRS, CDR2 YFSETQ. V was shortened by 4 bases and J by 2 bases, with 18 bases between the two germline ends.

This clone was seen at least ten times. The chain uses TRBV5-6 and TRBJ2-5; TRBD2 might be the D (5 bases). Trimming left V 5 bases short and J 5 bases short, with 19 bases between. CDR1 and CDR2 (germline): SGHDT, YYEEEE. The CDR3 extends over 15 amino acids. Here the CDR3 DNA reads TGTGCCAGCAGATATTCGGCAGAGGGAGACGAGACCCAGTACTTC. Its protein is CASRYSAEGDETQYF. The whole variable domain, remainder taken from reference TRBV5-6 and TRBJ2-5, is DAGVTQSPTHLIKTRGQQVTLRCSPKSGHDTVSWYQQALGQGPQFIFQYYEEEERQRGNFPDRFSGHQFPNYSSELNVNALLLGDSALYLCASRYSAEGDETQYFGPGTRLLVL.

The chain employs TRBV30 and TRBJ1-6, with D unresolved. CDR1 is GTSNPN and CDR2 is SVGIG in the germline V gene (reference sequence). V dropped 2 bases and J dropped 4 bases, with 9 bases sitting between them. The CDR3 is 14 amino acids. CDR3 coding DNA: TGTGCCTGGAGTAACGGGGTTTATAATTCACCCCTCCACTTT. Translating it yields CAWSNGVYNSPLHF.